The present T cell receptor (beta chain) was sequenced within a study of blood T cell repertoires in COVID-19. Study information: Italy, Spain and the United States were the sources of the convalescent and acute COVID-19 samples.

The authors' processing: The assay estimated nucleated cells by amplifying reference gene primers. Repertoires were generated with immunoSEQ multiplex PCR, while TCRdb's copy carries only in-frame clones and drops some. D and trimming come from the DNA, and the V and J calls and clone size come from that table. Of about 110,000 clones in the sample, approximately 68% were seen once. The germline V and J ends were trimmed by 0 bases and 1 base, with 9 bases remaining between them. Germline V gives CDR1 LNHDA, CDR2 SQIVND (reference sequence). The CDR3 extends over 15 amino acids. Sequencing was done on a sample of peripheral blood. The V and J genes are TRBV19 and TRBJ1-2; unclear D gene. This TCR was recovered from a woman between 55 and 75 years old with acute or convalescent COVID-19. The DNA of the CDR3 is TGTGCCAGTAGTATAGATCCCTATTTTAACTATGGCTACACCTTC. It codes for CASSIDPYFNYGYTF.